This T cell receptor beta chain originates from a study of T cells in Graves' hyperthyroidism and ophthalmopathy. Regarding the study as a whole: Using 13 V-J features, a model discriminated ophthalmopathy from stable hyperthyroidism.

What was amplified from RNA transcripts were TCR beta CDR3 regions. Using the HTBI primer set, a first-round RT-PCR was run on the TCR CDR3. Each CDR3 protein is one row after TCRdb ran MiXCR on the multiplex PCR reads. The sample has about 380,000 distinct CDR3 sequences, approximately 15% seen once; the top ten hold 11%. This clonotype was observed a handful of times. Antigen: not known. The V and J ends lost 4 bases and 5 bases, in that order; junction bases with no gene match: 5. The CDR3 length is 16 residues. Germline assignment: CDR1 LNHDA and CDR2 SQIVND (reference sequence). Over 18 months, lack of ophthalmopathy progression marked Graves' hyperthyroidism as stable.

The receptor's source is a woman aged 55-69 years with Graves' hyperthyroidism. The sequencing input was blood. The chain employs TRBV19 and TRBJ2-2, with 12 bases lining up with TRBD2. As DNA, the CDR3 is TGTGCCAGTAGTACCGGGACTAGCGGGTGGACCGGGGAGCTGTTTTTT. This codes for CASSTGTSGWTGELFF.